The sequence of this T cell receptor beta chain was determined in a study of blood T cell repertoires in COVID-19. Study details: The samples span acute and convalescent COVID-19 from the United States, Italy and Spain. Sample material is recorded as cDNA or gDNA derived from T cells, B-cell-depleted T cells, or PBMCs.

CDR1 and CDR2 (germline): MRHNA, SNTAGT. The CDR3 loop spans 17 amino acids. Trimming took 3 bases from V and 5 from J, leaving 23 bases between them. Authors' data handling: Amplification with reference gene primers provided the estimates of nucleated cell counts. Data came from immunoSEQ multiplex PCR; TCRdb stores just in-frame clones and leaves some out. V, J and clone size reflect that table, while D and trimming were determined from the DNA. The sample has roughly 110,000 clones; 75% to 90% are singletons. Sequenced input: peripheral blood. The chain links TRBV6-4 to TRBJ2-7; possible D gene TRBD1, 6 bases. The clonotype was recovered from a woman in her 70s with acute or convalescent COVID-19. In nucleotides, the CDR3 is TGTGCCAGCAGTGAAGGGGGAACTAGTAGGGTAGGCAACGAGCAGTACTTC. It is translated as CASSEGGTSRVGNEQYF.